These 32 T cell receptor beta chains came from one sample sequenced in a study of CD8 T cells in ankylosing spondylitis. TCRdb reprocessed the 5' RACE reads with MiXCR, giving one entry per CDR3 protein. Here the sample spans around 75,000 distinct CDR3 sequences, approximately 5.3% being singletons. Sequenced: blood, either unsorted or a sorted T cell fraction (not recorded which). These receptors came from a male donor with ankylosing spondylitis or in good health (not recorded which).

The V and J genes are TRBV2 and TRBJ2-6, with D unresolved. The CDR3 sequence is 15 residues long. The V gene lost 6 bases and the J gene lost 4 bases, with 13 bases spanning the gap. Germline assignment: CDR1 SNHLY and CDR2 FYNNEI. The CDR3 protein is CASRSWASGANVLTF. In DNA, the CDR3 is TGTGCCAGCAGAAGCTGGGCCTCCGGGGCCAACGTCCTGACTTTC.

This chain connects TRBV19 to TRBJ2-2; D gene unclear. V shed 8 bases and J shed 2 bases, with 12 bases lying between them. Germline V gene data show CDR1 as LNHDA and CDR2 as SQIVND (reference sequence). The length of the CDR3 is 14 residues. In nucleotides, the CDR3 is TGTGCCAGTGGGCGTAAGAGCAACACCGGGGAGCTGTTTTTT. It encodes CASGRKSNTGELFF.

There are many counts of this clonotype. V and J are TRBV12-3 or TRBV12-4 and TRBJ2-5, with D hard to call. Trimming pared 5 bases from V and 0 bases from J, leaving 16 bases between. CDR3 length equals 16 residues. The chain's CDR3 is CASSPLGQPYQETQYF. CDR3 nucleotides: TGTGCCAGCAGTCCCCTTGGGCAACCGTACCAAGAGACCCAGTACTTC.

This clonotype was seen at least ten times. This chain uses TRBV14 with TRBJ2-7, with 8 positions matching TRBD1. The germline V gene has CDR1 SGHDN and CDR2 FVKESK. Trimming removed 1 base from V and 2 bases from J; junction bases left unmatched: 4. The CDR3 length is 15 residues. CDR3 sequence (DNA): TGTGCCAGCAGCCAAGGGACAGGGACCGCCTACGAGCAGTACTTC. Protein: CASSQGTGTAYEQYF.

At least ten counts were recorded for this clonotype. The chain employs TRBV7-6 and TRBJ2-7; D is tentatively TRBD1 or TRBD2 (5 bases each). V lost 5 bases to trimming and J lost 2 bases, with 13 bases between them. The CDR3 has 14 amino acids. Germline CDR1 and CDR2: SGHVS and FNYEAQ. The CDR3 sequence: CASSPRDGTYEQYF. CDR3 nucleotide sequence: TGTGCCAGCAGCCCACGGGACGGCACCTACGAGCAGTACTTC.

This clonotype appeared many times. V and J are TRBV14 and TRBJ2-7; tentatively, D is TRBD2 (6 bases). The germline gives CDR1 SGHDN, CDR2 FVKESK. The CDR3 runs 13 residues. V lost 0 bases, J lost 6 bases, and 9 bases lay in between. The CDR3 loop is CASSQDLGGEQYF. The CDR3 bases are TGTGCCAGCAGCCAAGATCTCGGGGGCGAGCAGTACTTC. The complete variable domain, with remaining parts taken from reference TRBV14 and TRBJ2-7, reads EAGVTQFPSHSVIEKGQTVTLRCDPISGHDNLYWYRRVMGKEIKFLLHFVKESKQDESGMPNNRFLAERTGGTYSTLKVQPAELEDSGVYFCASSQDLGGEQYFGPGTRLTVT.

Many counts were recorded for this clonotype. The chain combines TRBV20-1 with TRBJ1-4, with 7 bases that match TRBD1. V shed 1 base, J shed 4 bases, and the junction held 9 bases outside the gene matches. The CDR3 has 16 amino acids. Germline values: CDR1 DFQATT, CDR2 SNEGSKA (reference sequence). The CDR3 spells CSARVSSGTDNEKLFF. CDR3 bases: TGCAGTGCTAGAGTCTCTTCCGGGACAGATAATGAAAAACTGTTTTTT.

This clonotype was seen repeatedly, ten times or more. J is TRBJ2-7 and V is TRBV7-9; D is possibly TRBD1 (5 bases). The length of the CDR3 is 13 residues. V was cut by 5 bases and J by 1 base, with 9 bases left in between. CDR1 is SEHNR and CDR2 is FQNEAQ in the germline V gene (reference sequence). CDR3: CASSVDNSYEQYF. The CDR3 coding sequence is TGTGCCAGCAGCGTGGACAATTCCTACGAGCAGTACTTC.

In its sample, this clonotype was seen many times. The V and J genes are TRBV7-6 and TRBJ2-5; perhaps D is TRBD1 or TRBD2 (6 bases each). The CDR3 covers 15 residues. With 0 bases removed from V and 3 bases from J, the gap between germline ends came to 11 bases. Germline V gene data show CDR1 as SGHVS and CDR2 as FNYEAQ. CDR3 DNA sequence: TGTGCCAGCAGCTTAGCGTATAGGGGGGAAGAGACCCAGTACTTC. Its protein product is CASSLAYRGEETQYF.

This clonotype was seen repeatedly, ten times or more. The rearrangement joins TRBV7-2 to TRBJ2-1; D ambiguous. The length of the CDR3 is 15 residues. Germline-derived CDR1 and CDR2 are SGHTA and FQGNSA. V lost 1 base to trimming and J lost 0 bases, with 7 bases between them. The CDR3 sequence is CASSLESNSYNEQFF. The CDR3 coding sequence is TGTGCCAGCAGCTTAGAATCCAACTCCTACAATGAGCAGTTCTTC.

This clonotype was observed at least ten times. The chain carries TRBV5-6 and TRBJ1-5; 9 bases match TRBD1. This CDR3 is built from 16 residues. Per germline, CDR1 SGHDT and CDR2 YYEEEE. V gave up 2 bases and J gave up 3 bases; unmatched junction bases: 6. CDR3 nucleotide sequence: TGTGCCAGCAGCTTCTCCGGGACAGGGCTCAATCAGCCCCAGCATTTT. It is translated as CASSFSGTGLNQPQHF. The full variable domain, in which reference TRBV5-6 and TRBJ1-5 provide the parts outside the CDR3, is DAGVTQSPTHLIKTRGQQVTLRCSPKSGHDTVSWYQQALGQGPQFIFQYYEEEERQRGNFPDRFSGHQFPNYSSELNVNALLLGDSALYLCASSFSGTGLNQPQHFGDGTRLSIL.

This clonotype was seen at least ten times. This chain links TRBV7-9 with TRBJ1-5; 8 bases align to TRBD1. The CDR3 consists of 16 residues. V was clipped by 1 base and J by 7 bases; unmatched bases: 9. Germline V gene sequence: CDR1 SEHNR, CDR2 FQNEAQ (reference sequence). The CDR3 region has the DNA TGTGCCAGCAGCTTAGAGGCAGGGGGCGTAGGCCAGCCCCAGCATTTT. Amino acids: CASSLEAGGVGQPQHF.

This clonotype was recorded at least ten times. The rearrangement uses TRBV6-1 and TRBJ2-5; D unresolved. The V gene's germline CDR1 is MNHNS and CDR2 SASEGT. V was clipped by 6 bases and J by 7 bases, with 15 bases between them. This CDR3 region has 13 residues. CDR3 loop: CASRPARSGTQYF. Here the CDR3 DNA reads TGTGCCAGCAGACCGGCCCGTTCGGGGACCCAGTACTTC.

This clonotype was detected ten times or more. This rearrangement joins TRBV7-2 to TRBJ2-1, with TRBD1 matching 8 bases. The CDR3 is 15 amino acids. Germline trimming cut 1 base from V and 8 bases from J; bases unmatched to any gene: 7. The germline gives CDR1 SGHTA, CDR2 FQGNSA. The CDR3 coding sequence is TGTGCCAGCAGCTTAGGAGGGACAGGTTTCCATGAGCAGTTCTTC. This translates into CASSLGGTGFHEQFF.

By proportion, this clonotype is medium-sized. This chain links TRBV29-1 with TRBJ1-4, with D possibly matching TRBD1 (5 bases). Germline CDR1 SQVTM, CDR2 ANQGSEA. The CDR3 loop spans 13 amino acids. V lost 5 bases and J lost 1, with 8 bases in between. The CDR3 loop is CSVSGGTNEKLFF. The DNA of the CDR3 is TGCAGCGTTTCCGGGGGAACTAATGAAAAACTGTTTTTT.

The genes are TRBV7-9 and TRBJ1-2; no reliable D call. Between the trimmed V and J ends, which lost 8 bases and 7 bases, there was a span of 17 bases. This CDR3 spans 13 amino acids. CDR1 is SEHNR, CDR2 FQNEAQ, per germline (reference sequence). The CDR3 is CASGSERAGGYTF. The DNA of the CDR3 is TGTGCCAGCGGATCTGAACGGGCCGGTGGCTACACCTTC.

In this sample, this clonotype turned up many times. The chain is built from TRBV20-1 and TRBJ2-1; 9 bases are shared with TRBD1. The V segment lost 1 base and the J segment 8 bases; nucleotides outside the gene matches: 9. The CDR3 extends over 15 amino acids. CDR1 DFQATT and CDR2 SNEGSKA come from the germline V gene (reference sequence). CDR3 loop: CSARVWTGDGDEQFF. The CDR3 nucleotides are TGCAGTGCTAGAGTTTGGACAGGGGATGGGGATGAGCAGTTCTTC.

The gene calls are TRBV5-1 and TRBJ2-1; 12 nucleotides agree with TRBD2. The J segment lost 9 bases and the V segment lost 0 bases, leaving 1 base of the junction unmatched. The CDR3 consists of 14 residues. Looked up from germline, CDR1 is SGHRS and CDR2 is YFSETQ. The CDR3 coding sequence is TGCGCCAGCAGCTTGGCTAGCGGGGGGGCTGAGCAGTTCTTC. This sequence encodes CASSLASGGAEQFF.

Many counts were recorded for this clonotype. CDR3 loop: CASSDSGFSRKNEQFF. The CDR3 DNA is TGTGCCAGCAGTGACTCGGGGTTTAGCAGAAAGAATGAGCAGTTCTTC. V usage is TRBV6-4 and J usage is TRBJ2-1; D unresolved. Germline-derived CDR1 and CDR2 are MRHNA and SNTAGT. V shed 0 bases and J shed 7 bases, with 16 bases lying between them. The CDR3 is 16 residues long.

V gene TRBV11-2 combines with J gene TRBJ2-2; 11 bases match TRBD2. From germline, CDR1 is SGHAT and CDR2 FQNNGV. The CDR3 sequence is 18 residues long. The trim removed 1 base at V and 2 bases at J, leaving 6 bases unmatched. The CDR3 coding sequence is TGTGCCAGCAGCTTAGTTACTAGCGGGGGAGTAAACACCGGGGAGCTGTTTTTT. Protein product: CASSLVTSGGVNTGELFF.

This clonotype was found many times. The rearrangement links TRBV7-8 to TRBJ2-3, with TRBD2 matching 10 bases. CDR1 SGHVS and CDR2 FQNEAQ come from the germline V gene. The ends lost 10 bases at V and 5 bases at J; junction bases unmatched: 6. The CDR3 spans 13 residues. The chain's CDR3 is CAILTSGLDTQYF. As DNA, the CDR3 is TGTGCCATCTTGACTAGCGGGTTAGATACGCAGTATTTT.

At least ten counts were recorded for this clonotype. The chain employs TRBV29-1 and TRBJ2-6; D is unclear. The V end lost 7 bases, the J end lost 4 bases, and 11 bases lay between the germline ends. The germline CDR1 and CDR2 sequences are SQVTM and ANQGSEA. The CDR3 is made up of 13 amino acids. The CDR3 DNA sequence: TGCAGCGCAAGGGTGGAAGGGGCCAACGTCCTGACTTTC. Amino acid sequence: CSARVEGANVLTF.

This clonotype appeared many times. This chain links TRBV6-6 with TRBJ1-1; the D is unclear. Trimming shortened V by 2 bases and J by 8 bases, and 9 bases separated the two germline ends. Germline CDR1 reads MNHNY; CDR2 reads SVGAGI (reference sequence). The CDR3 length is 12 residues. The CDR3 region is CASSYGAGEAFF. In nucleotides, the CDR3 is TGTGCCAGCAGTTACGGTGCGGGGGAAGCTTTCTTT.

This clonotype was observed at least ten times. V and J are TRBV11-2 and TRBJ2-1, with TRBD2 matching over 7 bases. Germline V gene data show CDR1 as SGHAT and CDR2 as FQNNGV. This CDR3 has 14 residues. The junction had 2 bases not matched to a gene; V was cut back by 1 base and J by 5 bases. In nucleotides, the CDR3 is TGTGCCAGCAGCTTAGTAGCGGGCAACAATGAGCAGTTCTTC. As protein: CASSLVAGNNEQFF.

On this clonotype: A much bigger clone sits one base away, suggesting this may be a read error. V and J are TRBV5-1 and TRBJ2-1, with TRBD1 as a possible D gene (6 bases). Trimming removed 9 bases from V and 4 bases from J, with 14 bases in between. The CDR3 sequence is 13 residues long. CDR1 and CDR2 from the germline V gene are SGHRS and YFSETQ. CDR3 residues: CANRTDSYNEQFF. The DNA for the CDR3 is TGCGCCAACAGAACGGACAGTTACAATGAGCAGTTCTTC.

This clonotype was counted many times. The chain recombines TRBV29-1 with TRBJ1-2; perhaps TRBD1 as D (5 bases). The CDR3 extends over 12 amino acids. The V gene lost 4 bases and the J gene lost 2 bases, with 8 bases spanning the gap. From germline, CDR1 is SQVTM and CDR2 ANQGSEA. The CDR3 DNA follows: TGCAGCGTTGGGGAGGGGAACTATGGCTACACCTTC. Encoded protein: CSVGEGNYGYTF.

This clonotype was seen many times. This chain connects TRBV7-2 to TRBJ2-7; D is undetermined. CDR1 and CDR2 (germline): SGHTA, FQGNSA. The germline V and J ends were trimmed by 0 bases and 0 bases, with 6 bases remaining between them. The CDR3 contains 14 residues. CDR3 sequence (DNA): TGTGCCAGCAGCTTAGCCGGTAGCTCCTACGAGCAGTACTTC. Amino acids: CASSLAGSSYEQYF. Full variable domain (missing parts from reference TRBV7-2 and TRBJ2-7): GAGVSQSPSNKVTEKGKDVELRCDPISGHTALYWYRQSLGQGLEFLIYFQGNSAPDKSGLPSDRFSAERTGGSVSTLTIQRTQQEDSAVYLCASSLAGSSYEQYFGPGTRLTVT.

This clonotype was seen many times. The chain recombines TRBV28 with TRBJ2-7; D possibly corresponds to TRBD2 (8 bases). The ends were cut back, 5 bases at V and 2 bases at J, with 13 bases in the middle. Germline CDR1 is MDHEN and CDR2 is SYDVKM. This CDR3 comprises 14 residues. The CDR3 spells CASSRQGLAYEQYF. The CDR3 region has the DNA TGTGCCAGCAGTCGACAGGGACTAGCCTACGAGCAGTACTTC.

The sample holds many counts of this clonotype. The CDR3 DNA reads TGCAGTCCCATTTCACAGGGGGCGAAGTTGCCCGGTAATGAAAAACTGTTTTTT. This codes for CSPISQGAKLPGNEKLFF. This chain connects TRBV20-1 to TRBJ1-4, with 9 positions matching TRBD1. Germline values: CDR1 DFQATT, CDR2 SNEGSKA (reference sequence). CDR3 length: 18 residues. The V and J ends lost 8 bases and 4 bases, in that order; junction bases with no gene match: 20.

This clonotype was seen ten or more times. The chain links TRBV3-1 to TRBJ2-1, with TRBD2 matching over 10 bases. With V trimmed by 0 bases and J by 9 bases, 8 bases remained unmatched. The CDR3 runs 16 residues. The germline V gene has CDR1 LGHDT and CDR2 YNNKEL (reference sequence). CDR3 loop: CASSQDQLAGEGEQFF. The CDR3 nucleotides read TGTGCCAGCAGCCAAGATCAGCTAGCGGGGGAAGGTGAGCAGTTCTTC.

The table lists this clonotype with a count of one. Since no conserved phenylalanine or tryptophan closes the CDR3, a read error is the likely cause. For the CDR3, the DNA is TGTGCCAGCAGCTCCGGGTCGAACAATGAGCAGTTCCTC. Its translation: CASSSGSNNEQFL. The genes are TRBV7-2 and TRBJ2-1; D not certain. Germline CDR1 is SGHTA and CDR2 is FQGNSA. V was clipped by 4 bases and J by 5 bases, with 9 bases between them. There are 13 residues in the CDR3.

This clonotype has at least ten counts. V usage is TRBV9 and J usage is TRBJ2-1; 8 nucleotides line up with TRBD2. V lost 1 base and J lost 8; bases outside the gene matches: 8. In germline, CDR1 is SGDLS, CDR2 YYNGEE. The CDR3 has 15 residues. CDR3 in amino acids: CASSVWAGGEDEQFF. CDR3 DNA sequence: TGTGCCAGCAGCGTATGGGCGGGGGGAGAGGATGAGCAGTTCTTC.